The TCR beta chain under discussion was sequenced for a study of vaccination effects on CD4 cells after COVID-19. Sequencing in the ViraFEST assay came after antigen-specific CD4+ T cells had been expanded with viral peptide pools, which were used to stimulate PBMC. After around nine days in culture, the CD4+ T cells were isolated. Vaccine recipients, nucleocapsid antibody negative, had no prior SARS-CoV-2 infection. Each culture had half its medium swapped for IL-2 medium on days 3 and 7. Of note for this clone: Its antigen is currently unknown.

Some clones are missing from TCRdb's copy, which holds only in-frame ones; the method was immunoSEQ multiplex PCR. Among some 77,000 clones listed, around 76% were seen once. The germline V and J ends were trimmed by 3 bases and 9 bases, with 6 bases remaining between them. The germline V gene encodes CDR1 MNHEY and CDR2 SVGAGI. This CDR3 has 12 residues. The material sequenced was CD4+ T cells from PBMCs cultured with HCoV-OC43 spike peptides, taken before COVID-19 vaccination. Subset specified: HCoV-OC43 spike overlapping peptide pool stimulation. The rearrangement uses TRBV6-5 and TRBJ1-6; D is unresolved. This receptor was taken from a human donor who received a COVID-19 vaccine. CDR3 loop: CASSYRGSPLHF. DNA of the CDR3: TGTGCCAGCAGTTATCGGGGTTCACCCCTCCACTTT.